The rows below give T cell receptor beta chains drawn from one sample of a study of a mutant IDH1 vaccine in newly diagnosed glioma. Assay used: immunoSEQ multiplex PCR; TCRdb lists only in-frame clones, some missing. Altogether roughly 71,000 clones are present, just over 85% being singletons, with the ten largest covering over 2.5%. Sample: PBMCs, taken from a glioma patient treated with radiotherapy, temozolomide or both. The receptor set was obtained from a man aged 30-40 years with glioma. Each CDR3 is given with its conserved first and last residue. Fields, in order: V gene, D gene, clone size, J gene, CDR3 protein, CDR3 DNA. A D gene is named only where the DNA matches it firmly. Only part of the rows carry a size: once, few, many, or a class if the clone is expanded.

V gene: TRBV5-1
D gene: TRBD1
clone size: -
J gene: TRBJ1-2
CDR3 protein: CASSPEGDRGFGYTF
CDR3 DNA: TGCGCCAGCAGCCCGGAGGGGGACAGGGGGTTTGGCTACACCTTC

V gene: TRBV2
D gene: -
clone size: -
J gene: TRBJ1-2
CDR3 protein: CASSGLLANYGYTF
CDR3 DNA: TGTGCCAGCAGTGGCCTCTTAGCTAACTATGGCTACACCTTC

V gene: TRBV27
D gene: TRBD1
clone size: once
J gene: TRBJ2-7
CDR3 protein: CASSAPGTGTSYEQYF
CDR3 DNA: TGTGCCAGCAGTGCTCCCGGGACAGGGACCTCCTACGAGCAGTACTTC

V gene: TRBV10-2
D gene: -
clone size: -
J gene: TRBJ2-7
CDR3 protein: CASSESGGGLYEQYF
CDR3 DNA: TGCGCCAGCAGTGAGTCTGGAGGGGGCCTGTACGAGCAGTACTTC

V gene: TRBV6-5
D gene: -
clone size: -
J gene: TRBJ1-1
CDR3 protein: CASTKGTEAFF
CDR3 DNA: TGTGCCAGCACGAAGGGGACTGAAGCTTTCTTT

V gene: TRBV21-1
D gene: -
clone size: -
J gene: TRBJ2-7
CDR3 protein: CASAPGTGDYEQYF
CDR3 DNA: TGTGCCAGCGCACCCGGGACAGGGGACTACGAGCAGTACTTC

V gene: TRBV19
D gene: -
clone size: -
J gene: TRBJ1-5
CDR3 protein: CASSIRDRNQPQHF
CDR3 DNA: TGTGCCAGTAGTATTCGCGATCGCAATCAGCCCCAGCATTTT

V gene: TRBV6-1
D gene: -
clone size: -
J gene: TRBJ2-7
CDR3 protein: CASSGQGGSYEQYF
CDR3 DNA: TGTGCCAGCAGTGGACAGGGAGGGTCCTACGAGCAGTACTTC

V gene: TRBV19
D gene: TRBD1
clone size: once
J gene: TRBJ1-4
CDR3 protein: CASNQGAVEKLFF
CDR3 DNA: TGTGCCAGTAACCAGGGGGCGGTTGAAAAACTGTTTTTT

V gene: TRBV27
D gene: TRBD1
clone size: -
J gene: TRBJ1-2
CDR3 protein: CASSPQTGSRSYTF
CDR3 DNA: TGTGCCAGCAGTCCTCAGACAGGGAGCCGTAGCTACACCTTC

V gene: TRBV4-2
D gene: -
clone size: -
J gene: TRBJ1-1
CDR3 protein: CASSFGGTEAFF
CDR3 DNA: TGTGCCAGCAGTTTCGGGGGCACTGAAGCTTTCTTT

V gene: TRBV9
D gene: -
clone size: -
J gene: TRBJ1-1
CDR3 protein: CASSVRDTSQAFF
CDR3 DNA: TGTGCCAGCAGCGTGCGGGACACTTCCCAAGCTTTCTTT

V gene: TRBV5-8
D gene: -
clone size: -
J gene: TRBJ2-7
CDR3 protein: CASTKRRGYEQYF
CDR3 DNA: TGTGCCAGCACCAAACGCAGAGGATACGAGCAGTACTTC

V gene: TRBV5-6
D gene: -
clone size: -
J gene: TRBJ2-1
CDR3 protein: CASSLSDRPYNEQFF
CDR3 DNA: TGTGCCAGCAGCTTGAGTGACAGACCCTACAATGAGCAGTTCTTC

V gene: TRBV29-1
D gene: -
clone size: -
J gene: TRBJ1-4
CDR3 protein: CSVALGPGEKLFF
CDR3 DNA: TGCAGCGTTGCTTTAGGACCCGGTGAAAAACTGTTTTTT

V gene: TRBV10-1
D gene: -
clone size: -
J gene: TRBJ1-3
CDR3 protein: CASSTTRTASGNTIYF
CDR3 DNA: TGCGCCAGCAGTACAACTCGGACGGCCTCTGGAAACACCATATATTTT

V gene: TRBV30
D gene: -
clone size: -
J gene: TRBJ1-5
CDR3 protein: CAYSQDSNQPQHF
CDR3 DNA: TGTGCCTATTCACAGGATAGCAATCAGCCCCAGCATTTT

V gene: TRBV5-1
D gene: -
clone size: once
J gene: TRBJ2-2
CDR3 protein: CASSLNGAATGELFF
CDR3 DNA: TGCGCCAGCAGCTTGAACGGAGCCGCCACCGGGGAGCTGTTTTTT

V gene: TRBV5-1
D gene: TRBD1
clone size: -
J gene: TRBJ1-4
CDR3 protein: CASSLRTGVEKLFF
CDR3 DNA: TGCGCCAGCAGCTTAAGGACAGGGGTCGAAAAACTGTTTTTT

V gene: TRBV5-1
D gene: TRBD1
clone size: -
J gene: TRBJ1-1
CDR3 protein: CASSLGQGRISTEAFF
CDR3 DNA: TGCGCCAGCAGCTTGGGACAGGGAAGGATTAGCACTGAAGCTTTCTTT

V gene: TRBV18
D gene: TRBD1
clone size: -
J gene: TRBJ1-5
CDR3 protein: CASSPSGQSNQPQHF
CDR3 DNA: TGTGCCAGCTCACCATCGGGACAGAGCAATCAGCCCCAGCATTTT

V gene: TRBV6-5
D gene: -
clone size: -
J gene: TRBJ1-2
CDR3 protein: CASSYERGYGYTF
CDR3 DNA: TGTGCCAGCAGTTACGAGCGGGGCTATGGCTACACCTTC

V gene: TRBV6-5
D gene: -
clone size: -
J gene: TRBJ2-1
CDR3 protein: CASRYSGSLNNEQFF
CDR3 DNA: TGTGCCAGCAGGTACTCGGGTAGTCTGAACAATGAGCAGTTCTTC

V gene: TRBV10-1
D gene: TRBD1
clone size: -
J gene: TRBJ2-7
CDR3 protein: CASSLNRDRGRSEQYF
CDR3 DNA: TGCGCCAGCAGCCTTAACCGGGACAGGGGGCGCAGTGAGCAGTACTTC

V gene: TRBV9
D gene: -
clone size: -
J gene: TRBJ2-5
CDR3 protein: CASSPSSQAFGETQYF
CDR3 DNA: TGTGCCAGCAGCCCTTCCTCCCAGGCCTTCGGGGAGACCCAGTACTTC

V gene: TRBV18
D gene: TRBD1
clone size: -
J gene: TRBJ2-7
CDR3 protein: CASSPRQGVSYEQYF
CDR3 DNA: TGTGCCAGCTCACCACGACAGGGGGTATCCTACGAGCAGTACTTC